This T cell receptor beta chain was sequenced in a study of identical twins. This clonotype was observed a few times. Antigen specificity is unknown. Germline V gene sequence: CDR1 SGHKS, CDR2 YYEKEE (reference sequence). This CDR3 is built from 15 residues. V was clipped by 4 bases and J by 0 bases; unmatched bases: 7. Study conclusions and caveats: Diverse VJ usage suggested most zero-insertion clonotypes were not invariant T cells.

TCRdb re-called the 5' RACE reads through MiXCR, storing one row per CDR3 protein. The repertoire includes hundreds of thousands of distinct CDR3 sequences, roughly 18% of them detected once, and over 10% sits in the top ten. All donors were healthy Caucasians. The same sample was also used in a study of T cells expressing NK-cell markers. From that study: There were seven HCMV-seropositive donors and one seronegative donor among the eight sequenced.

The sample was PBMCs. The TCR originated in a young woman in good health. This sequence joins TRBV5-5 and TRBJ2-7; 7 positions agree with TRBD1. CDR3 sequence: CASSKTRDSSYEQYF. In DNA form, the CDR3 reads TGTGCCAGCAGCAAAACCCGGGACAGCTCCTACGAGCAGTACTTC.